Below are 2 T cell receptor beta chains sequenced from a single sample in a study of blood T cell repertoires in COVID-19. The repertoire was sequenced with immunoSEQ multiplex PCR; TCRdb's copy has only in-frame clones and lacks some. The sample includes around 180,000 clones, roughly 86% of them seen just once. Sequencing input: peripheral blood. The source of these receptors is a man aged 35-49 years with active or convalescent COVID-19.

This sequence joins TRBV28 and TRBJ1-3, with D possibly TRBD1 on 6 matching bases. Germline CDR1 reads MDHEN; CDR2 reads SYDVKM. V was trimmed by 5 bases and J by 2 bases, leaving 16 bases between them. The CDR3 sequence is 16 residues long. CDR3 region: CASSTKQGLTGNTIYF. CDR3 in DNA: TGTGCCAGCAGTACCAAACAGGGATTAACTGGAAACACCATATATTTT. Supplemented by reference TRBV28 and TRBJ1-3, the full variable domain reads DVKVTQSSRYLVKRTGEKVFLECVQDMDHENMFWYRQDPGLGLRLIYFSYDVKMKEKGDIPEGYSVSREKKERFSLILESASTNQTSMYLCASSTKQGLTGNTIYFGEGSWLTVV.

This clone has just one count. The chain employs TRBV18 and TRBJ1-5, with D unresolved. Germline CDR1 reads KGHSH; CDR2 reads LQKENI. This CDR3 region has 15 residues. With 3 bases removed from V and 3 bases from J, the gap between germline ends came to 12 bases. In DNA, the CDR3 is TGTGCCAGCTCACCCCCGGGTCAGAACAATCAGCCCCAGCATTTT. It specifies CASSPPGQNNQPQHF.